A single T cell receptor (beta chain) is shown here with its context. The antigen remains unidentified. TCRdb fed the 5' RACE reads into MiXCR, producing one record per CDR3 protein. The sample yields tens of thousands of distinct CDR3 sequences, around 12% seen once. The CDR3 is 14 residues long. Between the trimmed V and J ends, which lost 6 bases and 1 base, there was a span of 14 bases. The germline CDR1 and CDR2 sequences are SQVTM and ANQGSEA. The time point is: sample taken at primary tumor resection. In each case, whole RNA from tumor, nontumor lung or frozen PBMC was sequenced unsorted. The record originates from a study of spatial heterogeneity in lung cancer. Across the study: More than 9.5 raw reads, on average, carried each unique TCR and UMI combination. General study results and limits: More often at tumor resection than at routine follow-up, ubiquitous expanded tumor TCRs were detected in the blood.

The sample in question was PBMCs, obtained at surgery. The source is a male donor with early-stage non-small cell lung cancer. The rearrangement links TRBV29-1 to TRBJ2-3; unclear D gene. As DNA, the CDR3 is TGCAGCGTCGATTTATCTTGGGGCACAGATACGCAGTATTTT. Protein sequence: CSVDLSWGTDTQYF.